The 8 T cell receptor beta chains given below trace back to one sample, sequenced in a study of Ad26.COV2.S vaccination and SARS-CoV-2 variants. The data were produced by immunoSEQ multiplex PCR, yet TCRdb's version contains in-frame clones alone and is incomplete. The table records 440,000 or so clones, about nine tenths of them present only once. Treatment in this sample: 19 received Ad26.COV2.S at low or high dose, single or two shots; about 5 received placebo; per-sample allocation not given. After the first vaccine or placebo injection, samples were drawn on day 63. Source: peripheral blood, taken in a trial of Ad26.COV2.S vaccine versus placebo. The receptors come from a person aged 18-65 years who received the Ad26.COV2.S COVID-19 vaccine or a placebo.

The chain carries TRBV5-6 and TRBJ2-7; TRBD2 matches 12 bases. CDR1 is SGHDT and CDR2 is YYEEEE in the germline V gene. The CDR3 sequence is 15 residues long. Losses at the gene ends were 3 bases for V and 4 bases for J; bases not matched to a gene: 5. The CDR3 DNA sequence: TGTGCCAGCAGCTCTGGACTAGCGGGGTGGTACGAGCAGTACTTC. This encodes CASSSGLAGWYEQYF.

The chain has TRBV15 and TRBJ2-6; TRBD1 agrees at 12 bases. Trimming took 5 bases from V and 3 from J; bases not matched to a gene: 8. Germline V gene lookup returns CDR1 LNHNV and CDR2 YYDKDF (reference sequence). CDR3 length: 18 residues. CDR3 sequence: CATSLPGQGAFGANVLTF. CDR3 nucleotides: TGTGCCACCAGCTTGCCGGGACAGGGGGCATTTGGGGCCAACGTCCTGACTTTC.

This rearrangement joins TRBV18 to TRBJ1-3, with a possible D match to TRBD1 (6 bases). The germline V gene has CDR1 KGHSH and CDR2 LQKENI. Trimming left V 1 base short and J 8 bases short, with 12 bases between. This CDR3 is built from 14 residues. Here the CDR3 DNA reads TGTGCCAGCTCACCACTCCCGGGACAAGACACCATATATTTT. It encodes CASSPLPGQDTIYF.

To note about this clone: Other nucleotide sequences from this sample produce the same CDR3. This chain joins TRBV7-9 and TRBJ1-2; D possibly corresponds to TRBD1 (6 bases). The CDR3 consists of 13 residues. CDR1 and CDR2 (germline): SEHNR, FQNEAQ (reference sequence). The ends were cut back, 0 bases at V and 8 bases at J, with 10 bases in the middle. CDR3 sequence (DNA): TGTGCCAGCAGCTTAGCTTCAGGGGACGGCTACACCTTC. It is translated as CASSLASGDGYTF.

The V gene is TRBV2, the J gene TRBJ2-5; 8 bases match TRBD1. CDR3 length: 12 amino acids. J gave up 4 bases and V 9 bases, and 4 bases lay outside the gene matches. Germline V lookup: CDR1 SNHLY, CDR2 FYNNEI. The CDR3 sequence: CASDRGGETQYF. The CDR3 bases are TGTGCCAGTGACAGGGGTGGAGAGACCCAGTACTTC.

V gene TRBV3-1 (or the pseudogene TRBV3-2) combines with J gene TRBJ2-1, with D possibly TRBD1 on 6 matching bases. Trimming pared 1 base from V and 4 bases from J, leaving 14 bases between. This CDR3 has 16 residues. The V gene's germline CDR1 is LGHDT and CDR2 YNNKEL (reference sequence). CDR3: CASSQAPGQGYNEQFF. DNA for the CDR3: TGTGCCAGCAGCCAAGCTCCGGGACAAGGGTACAATGAGCAGTTCTTC.

This chain uses TRBV6-1 with TRBJ1-6, with unresolved D. Looked up from germline, CDR1 is MNHNS and CDR2 is SASEGT. The CDR3 contains 17 residues. The V end was cut by 3 bases, the J end by 0 bases, with 12 bases between. CDR3 nucleotides: TGTGCCAGCAGTGATGGACTTTTGAGCTCCTATAATTCACCCCTCCACTTT. It encodes CASSDGLLSSYNSPLHF.

This chain connects TRBV6-2 or TRBV6-3 to TRBJ1-5; unclear D gene. CDR1 is MNHEY and CDR2 is SVGEGT in the germline V gene. The CDR3 is made up of 13 amino acids. V gave up 0 bases and J gave up 9 bases, with 9 bases separating them. This CDR3 is CASSYSGNLPQHF. CDR3 sequence (DNA): TGTGCCAGCAGTTACTCGGGCAACCTGCCCCAGCATTTT.